This record looks at one T cell receptor (beta chain) sequence and its context. Some clones are missing from TCRdb's copy, which holds only in-frame ones; the method was immunoSEQ multiplex PCR. Of some 16,000 clones listed, roughly 81% are singletons. The data were obtained in a study of T cells after posttransplantation cyclophosphamide. Germline CDR1 reads SEHNR; CDR2 reads FQNEAQ (reference sequence). Trimming left V 1 base short and J 1 base short, with 3 bases between. This CDR3 spans 13 amino acids. A marrow graft followed busulfan-fludarabine conditioning, with cyclophosphamide on days +3 and +4.

V is TRBV7-9 and J is TRBJ2-3; no definite D call. The sequencing here drew on CD8+ T cells sorted from PBMCs, taken 1,800 to 2,000 days after a stem cell transplant with posttransplant cyclophosphamide. The origin of this receptor is a female patient aged 40-50 years who received an allogeneic stem cell transplant from a related donor, was CMV-positive, and had no GVHD. Among the T cells, some may be from the graft donor. The CDR3 region has the DNA TGTGCCAGCAGCTTAGTAGGCACAGATACGCAGTATTTT. It translates to CASSLVGTDTQYF.